One sample yielded the 25 T cell receptor beta chains listed below, sequenced in a study of blood T cell repertoires in COVID-19. Libraries were prepared by immunoSEQ multiplex PCR; TCRdb keeps only in-frame clonotypes and omits some of them. The sample records 200,000 to 250,000 clones, more than 80% being singletons. Sequencing was performed on peripheral blood. Receptors originate from a woman older than 75 with acute or convalescent COVID-19.

The chain joins TRBV4-3 to TRBJ1-4; 7 nucleotides align to TRBD1. J lost 8 bases, V lost 4 bases, and 10 bases had no gene match. Germline V gene data show CDR1 as LGHNA and CDR2 as YSLEER. CDR3 size: 15 residues. The CDR3 sequence is CASSPQGGSVEKLFF. In DNA form, the CDR3 reads TGCGCCAGCAGCCCGCAGGGGGGCAGTGTGGAAAAACTGTTTTTT.

The chain couples TRBV19 to TRBJ1-1; 7 nucleotides align to TRBD1. The germline V gene encodes CDR1 LNHDA and CDR2 SQIVND (reference sequence). The CDR3 covers 13 residues. V gave up 3 bases and J gave up 5 bases; unmatched junction bases: 3. CDR3 bases: TGTGCCAGTAGTATCCAGGGGGGAACTGAAGCTTTCTTT. Protein sequence: CASSIQGGTEAFF.

The chain couples TRBV28 to TRBJ2-7; maybe TRBD2 (5 bases). In germline, CDR1 is MDHEN, CDR2 SYDVKM. With 5 bases removed from V and 1 base from J, the gap between germline ends came to 12 bases. The CDR3 loop spans 14 amino acids. The CDR3 protein is CASSAPGLSYEQYF. CDR3 nucleotides: TGTGCCAGCAGTGCTCCCGGACTTTCCTACGAGCAGTACTTC.

The chain is built from TRBV2 and TRBJ2-2; 7 bases align to TRBD1. Germline CDR1 reads SNHLY; CDR2 reads FYNNEI. V shed 6 bases and J 4 bases; nucleotides not matched to a gene: 2. CDR3 length equals 13 residues. CDR3 sequence reads: CASRTGPTGELFF. CDR3 in DNA: TGTGCCAGCAGGACAGGGCCCACCGGGGAGCTGTTTTTT.

J is TRBJ1-4 and V is TRBV29-1; 8 positions match TRBD1. Trimming at V came to 5 bases and at J to 8 bases, leaving 7 bases not matched to a gene. Germline V gene data show CDR1 as SQVTM and CDR2 as ANQGSEA. CDR3 size: 13 residues. CDR3: CSVLYRGEEKLFF. In nucleotides, the CDR3 is TGCAGCGTTCTTTACAGGGGGGAAGAAAAACTGTTTTTT.

This clone was recorded once. This chain connects TRBV30 to TRBJ1-6; the match to TRBD1 covers 8 bases. J gave up 7 bases and V 4 bases, and 9 bases lay outside the gene matches. The CDR3 spans 15 residues. The germline V gene encodes CDR1 GTSNPN and CDR2 SVGIG (reference sequence). The DNA for the CDR3 is TGTGCCTGGACTCTCTACCGACAGGGGAATTCACCCCTCCACTTT. Amino acids: CAWTLYRQGNSPLHF.

J is TRBJ1-2 and V is TRBV6-5; no clear D. This CDR3 contains 12 residues. CDR1 MNHEY and CDR2 SVGAGI come from the germline V gene. Trimming stripped 6 bases from V and 5 bases from J, with 10 bases between. CDR3 protein: CASSNGRYGYTF. The CDR3 DNA follows: TGTGCCAGCAGCAACGGGAGGTATGGCTACACCTTC.

The chain couples TRBV14 to TRBJ1-1; D might be TRBD1 (6 bases). Germline loops: CDR1 SGHDN, CDR2 FVKESK. CDR3 length: 13 residues. V lost 0 bases to trimming and J lost 11 bases, with 13 bases between them. This CDR3 reads CASSQESTGRAFF. CDR3 coding DNA: TGTGCCAGCAGCCAAGAGTCGACAGGAAGGGCTTTCTTT.

J is TRBJ2-3 and V is TRBV11-2; the D is unclear. Germline CDR1 is SGHAT and CDR2 is FQNNGV. V shed 10 bases and J shed 1 base, with 12 bases lying between them. This CDR3 spans 13 amino acids. This CDR3 reads CATGSLGTDTQYF. The CDR3 coding sequence is TGTGCCACCGGTAGTCTCGGCACAGATACGCAGTATTTT.

This chain joins TRBV3-1 (or the pseudogene TRBV3-2) and TRBJ2-3; TRBD1 matches at 7 bases. Germline V gene data show CDR1 as LGHDT and CDR2 as YNNKEL (reference sequence). The ends lost 0 bases at V and 6 bases at J; junction bases unmatched: 3. The CDR3 extends over 14 amino acids. The CDR3 loop is CASSQEVQGDTQYF. The DNA for the CDR3 is TGTGCCAGCAGCCAAGAGGTACAGGGGGATACGCAGTATTTT.

V usage is TRBV9 and J usage is TRBJ1-4; D gene uncertain. The CDR3 has 14 residues. Per germline, CDR1 SGDLS and CDR2 YYNGEE. Trimming removed 0 bases at V and 3 bases at J, with 6 bases between. In DNA, the CDR3 is TGTGCCAGCAGCGTAGGAGGGTCTAATGAAAAACTGTTTTTT. Residues: CASSVGGSNEKLFF. Based on the CDR3 plus reference TRBV9 and TRBJ1-4, the full variable domain is DSGVTQTPKHLITATGQRVTLRCSPRSGDLSVYWYQQSLDQGLQFLIQYYNGEERAKGNILERFSAQQFPDLHSELNLSSLELGDSALYFCASSVGGSNEKLFFGSGTQLSVL.

This chain joins TRBV5-4 and TRBJ1-1; 11 positions agree with TRBD1. With 9 bases clipped from V and 10 bases from J, the junction kept 5 bases outside the gene matches. Germline assignment: CDR1 SGHNT and CDR2 YYREEE (reference sequence). The CDR3 contains 11 residues. The CDR3 loop is CAIGDRGRAFF. CDR3 sequence (DNA): TGTGCCATAGGGGACAGGGGGAGAGCTTTCTTT.

The chain combines TRBV30 with TRBJ2-5, with 10 bases fitting TRBD1. Germline-derived CDR1 and CDR2 are GTSNPN and SVGIG (reference sequence). Germline trimming cut 3 bases from V and 6 bases from J; bases unmatched to any gene: 10. There are 15 residues in the CDR3. The CDR3 region has the DNA TGTGCCTGGAGCCGCCTCGGACAGGGGGGGAAGACCCAGTACTTC. This encodes CAWSRLGQGGKTQYF.

CDR3 residues: CASSRIQGGLDEQYF. The CDR3 region has the DNA TGTGCCAGCAGTCGTATTCAGGGAGGTCTAGACGAGCAGTACTTC. This chain uses TRBV27 with TRBJ2-7; a weak D match, TRBD2 (6 bases). Germline values: CDR1 MNHEY, CDR2 SMNVEV (reference sequence). V was trimmed by 5 bases and J by 5 bases, leaving 19 bases between them. The CDR3 contains 15 residues.

V usage is TRBV7-6 and J usage is TRBJ2-2, with 9 nucleotides matching TRBD1. Germline V lookup: CDR1 SGHVS, CDR2 FNYEAQ. The CDR3 is 17 amino acids. Trimming cost V 4 bases and J 4 bases; bases outside gene matches: 10. CDR3 DNA: TGTGCCAGCAGCTCCGCCCCGACAGGGGGGAGCACCGGGGAGCTGTTTTTT. Protein: CASSSAPTGGSTGELFF. The whole variable domain, filled in from reference TRBV7-6 and TRBJ2-2, reads GAGVSQSPRYKVTKRGQDVALRCDPISGHVSLYWYRQALGQGPEFLTYFNYEAQQDKSGLPNDRFSAERPEGSISTLTIQRTEQRDSAMYRCASSSAPTGGSTGELFFGEGSRLTVL.

V gene TRBV4-2 combines with J gene TRBJ1-2, with 8 bases lining up with TRBD1. The length of the CDR3 is 13 residues. Germline V CDR1 and CDR2: LGHNA, YNFKEQ. The V and J ends lost 1 base and 6 bases, in that order; junction bases with no gene match: 1. CDR3 in DNA: TGTGCCAGCAGCCAAGGGACAGGGCATGGCTACACCTTC. This sequence encodes CASSQGTGHGYTF.

This clone was detected only once. The chain combines TRBV19 with TRBJ2-1; D is unclear. Between the trimmed V and J ends, which lost 6 bases and 1 base, there was a span of 7 bases. CDR1 and CDR2 from the germline V gene are LNHDA and SQIVND (reference sequence). CDR3 length: 13 residues. CDR3 region: CASSGLSYNEQFF. Written as DNA, the CDR3 is TGTGCCAGTAGCGGGTTATCCTACAATGAGCAGTTCTTC.

For the CDR3, the DNA is TGTGCCAGCAGTACAGGGGGCACTGAAGCTTTCTTT. This codes for CASSTGGTEAFF. The V gene is TRBV2, the J gene TRBJ1-1; 8 bases map to TRBD1. Germline CDR1 is SNHLY and CDR2 is FYNNEI. Losses at the gene ends were 5 bases for V and 4 bases for J; bases not matched to a gene: 0. The CDR3 loop spans 12 amino acids.

This rearrangement joins TRBV18 to TRBJ1-2; tentative D call: TRBD1 (5 bases). The V gene lost 3 bases and the J gene lost 6 bases, with 14 bases spanning the gap. The CDR3 covers 14 residues. The germline CDR1 and CDR2 sequences are KGHSH and LQKENI. The CDR3 bases are TGTGCCAGCTCACCCGCAGGGTCGGTAAATGGCTACACCTTC. Translating it yields CASSPAGSVNGYTF.

This clone has at least ten counts. V is TRBV6-2 or TRBV6-3 and J is TRBJ2-5; TRBD2 agrees at 7 bases. The germline V gene encodes CDR1 MNHEY and CDR2 SVGEGT. V shed 5 bases, J shed 4 bases, and the junction held 4 bases outside the gene matches. The CDR3 consists of 13 residues. CDR3 in DNA: TGTGCCAGCAGTGGACCGGGGGGAGAGACCCAGTACTTC. Translating gives CASSGPGGETQYF.

The chain combines TRBV2 with TRBJ1-1; D gene uncertain. This CDR3 contains 14 residues. The germline gives CDR1 SNHLY, CDR2 FYNNEI. Trimming pared 6 bases from V and 3 bases from J, leaving 14 bases between. The CDR3 DNA sequence: TGTGCCAGCAGCCCCGGTTTTACGGACACTGAAGCTTTCTTT. It encodes CASSPGFTDTEAFF.

The rearrangement links TRBV24-1 to TRBJ2-5; 7 bases are a match to TRBD1. Trimming cost V 3 bases and J 2 bases; bases outside gene matches: 11. This CDR3 region has 17 residues. Germline V lookup: CDR1 KGHDR, CDR2 SFDVKD. DNA for the CDR3: TGTGCCACCAGTGATGGGGGCGCGGGCAGGGGGCAAGAGACCCAGTACTTC. Protein product: CATSDGGAGRGQETQYF.

This chain uses TRBV6-6 with TRBJ2-7; D might be TRBD1 (5 bases). V was pared by 0 bases and J by 10 bases, with 13 bases between. The CDR3 has 13 amino acids. Germline CDR1 is MNHNY and CDR2 is SVGAGI (reference sequence). CDR3 DNA sequence: TGTGCCAGCAGTTACTCCTTCCGCGACAGCCAGTACTTC. It encodes CASSYSFRDSQYF.

This chain connects TRBV10-3 to TRBJ2-5; 13 bases align to TRBD2. This CDR3 is 15 amino acids long. V was clipped by 8 bases and J by 6 bases; unmatched bases: 9. Germline assignment: CDR1 ENHRY and CDR2 SYGVKD. CDR3 amino acids: CAIATSGGPLQTQYF. In nucleotides, the CDR3 is TGTGCCATCGCGACTAGCGGGGGGCCCCTGCAGACCCAGTACTTC.

V gene TRBV27 combines with J gene TRBJ2-7, with 8 positions matching TRBD2. CDR1 and CDR2 from the germline V gene are MNHEY and SMNVEV (reference sequence). V lost 8 bases, J lost 3 bases, and 15 bases stayed unmatched. CDR3 length: 16 amino acids. This chain's CDR3 is CASQQGGAGGVYEQYF. In DNA form, the CDR3 reads TGTGCCAGCCAGCAGGGCGGGGCGGGGGGTGTCTACGAGCAGTACTTC.